These 29 T cell receptor beta chains share one sample of origin, sequenced in a study of cytomegalovirus exposure and HLA in healthy donors. 60 Vbeta and 13 Jbeta primers were used in PCR. This table comes from immunoSEQ multiplex PCR, and its TCRdb copy is limited to in-frame clones, with some not included. In all, the sample yields about 140,000 clones. Sequenced sample: PBMCs. These TCRs come from a man aged 35 to 55 in good health and CMV-seronegative.

The V call is TRBV5-4, the J call TRBJ2-5; no clear D. V was trimmed by 0 bases and J by 0 bases, leaving 15 bases between them. The CDR3 loop spans 17 amino acids. Germline V gene lookup returns CDR1 SGHNT and CDR2 YYREEE (reference sequence). The CDR3 region is CASSLDGWRRYQETQYF. The CDR3 nucleotides read TGTGCCAGCAGCTTGGATGGGTGGCGGCGGTACCAAGAGACCCAGTACTTC.

The chain recombines TRBV4-2 with TRBJ1-4; D gene ambiguous. V was shortened by 3 bases and J by 5 bases, with 10 bases between the two germline ends. Germline CDR1 is LGHNA and CDR2 is YNFKEQ. The CDR3 sequence is 14 residues long. The CDR3 protein is CASSQGVPNEKLFF. The CDR3 nucleotides read TGTGCCAGCAGCCAGGGAGTCCCGAATGAAAAACTGTTTTTT.

The V gene is TRBV6-5, the J gene TRBJ2-1, with D possibly matching TRBD2 (6 bases). Trimming cost V 6 bases and J 9 bases, with 15 bases left between them. The germline CDR1 and CDR2 sequences are MNHEY and SVGAGI. The CDR3 length is 13 residues. DNA of the CDR3: TGTGCCAGCAGCCCTAGCGCCCTCGGTGAGCAGTTCTTC. Translating gives CASSPSALGEQFF.

The chain links TRBV28 to TRBJ1-5; a weak D match, TRBD1 (5 bases). Trimming took off 3 bases at V and 1 base at J, with 7 bases between the two ends. This CDR3 is built from 14 residues. Germline lookup yields CDR1 MDHEN and CDR2 SYDVKM. The CDR3, as DNA: TGTGCCAGCAGTTTTTACAGGAGCAATCAGCCCCAGCATTTT. It is translated as CASSFYRSNQPQHF.

The rearrangement links TRBV28 to TRBJ1-6; the D gene is possibly TRBD1 (6 bases). Trimming took off 6 bases at V and 8 bases at J, with 14 bases between the two ends. Germline V gene sequence: CDR1 MDHEN, CDR2 SYDVKM. The CDR3 sequence is 14 residues long. The CDR3 coding sequence is TGTGCCAGCAGCCTGCACAGGGTTGATTCACCCCTCCACTTT. Its translation: CASSLHRVDSPLHF.

The chain uses TRBV6-1 and TRBJ2-7; possible D gene TRBD1, 5 bases. The V and J ends lost 9 bases and 6 bases respectively, with 12 bases between them. Germline V gene lookup returns CDR1 MNHNS and CDR2 SASEGT. The CDR3 spans 11 residues. CDR3 in amino acids: CASSRVGEQYF. The CDR3 bases are TGTGCCAGTTCCAGGGTAGGCGAGCAGTACTTC.

V gene TRBV7-6 combines with J gene TRBJ2-1, with 9 bases aligning to TRBD1. V gave up 4 bases and J gave up 4 bases; unmatched junction bases: 20. The CDR3 sequence is 20 residues long. Germline V CDR1 and CDR2: SGHVS, FNYEAQ. This chain's CDR3 is CASSSDIPGQGFGRYNEQFF. CDR3 nucleotides: TGTGCCAGCAGCTCCGACATCCCGGGACAGGGTTTCGGACGGTACAATGAGCAGTTCTTC.

The chain links TRBV29-1 to TRBJ1-1; D possibly corresponds to TRBD1 (5 bases). V was shortened by 6 bases and J by 8 bases, with 16 bases between the two germline ends. Per germline, CDR1 SQVTM and CDR2 ANQGSEA. The CDR3 contains 12 residues. The CDR3 region has the DNA TGCAGCGTGGAGAGACAGTCAGCCGAAGCTTTCTTT. It is translated as CSVERQSAEAFF.

The chain uses TRBV6-1 and TRBJ1-2; 8 bases agree with TRBD1. After removal of 2 bases from V and 7 bases from J, the junction contained 3 bases not matched to a gene. This CDR3 is built from 13 residues. Germline loops: CDR1 MNHNS, CDR2 SASEGT. The CDR3 DNA is TGTGCCAGCAGTGAAAACAGGGGGTCTGGCTACACCTTC. Amino acid sequence: CASSENRGSGYTF.

The CDR3 protein is CASSLSAGNTGELFF. Written as DNA, the CDR3 is TGTGCCAGCAGCTTAAGTGCAGGGAACACCGGGGAGCTGTTTTTT. The chain links TRBV7-3 to TRBJ2-2; D uncertain. Germline V gene sequence: CDR1 SGHTA, CDR2 FQGTGA. V gave up 1 base and J gave up 1 base, with 7 bases separating them. CDR3 length: 15 residues.

The rearrangement links TRBV27 to TRBJ1-1; D is undetermined. The germline CDR1 and CDR2 sequences are MNHEY and SMNVEV (reference sequence). V shed 3 bases and J shed 3 bases, with 8 bases lying between them. The CDR3 has 13 amino acids. The CDR3 spells CASSFYSYTEAFF. The CDR3 region has the DNA TGTGCCAGCAGTTTTTATAGTTACACTGAAGCTTTCTTT.

The V call is TRBV14, the J call TRBJ2-3; 8 positions agree with TRBD2. The CDR3 runs 16 residues. The J segment lost 0 bases and the V segment lost 4 bases, leaving 6 bases of the junction unmatched. The V gene's germline CDR1 is SGHDN and CDR2 FVKESK. In nucleotides, the CDR3 is TGTGCCAGCAGCCCAGGGGTAGCGGGGAGCACAGATACGCAGTATTTT. This encodes CASSPGVAGSTDTQYF.

The chain joins TRBV7-9 to TRBJ1-2; D ambiguous. The CDR3 loop spans 13 amino acids. Germline assignment: CDR1 SEHNR and CDR2 FQNEAQ (reference sequence). The V end lost 5 bases, the J end lost 9 bases, and 16 bases lay between the germline ends. Here the CDR3 DNA reads TGTGCCAGCAGCCGAGTAACGTCCCCCCGCTACACCTTC. Its protein product is CASSRVTSPRYTF.

The rearrangement joins TRBV5-1 to TRBJ1-1, with no clear D. V shed 3 bases and J shed 1 base, with 10 bases lying between them. CDR1 is SGHRS and CDR2 is YFSETQ in the germline V gene. This CDR3 comprises 14 residues. The CDR3 nucleotides read TGCGCCAGCAGCTCTAATTCCGCGAACACTGAAGCTTTCTTT. It specifies CASSSNSANTEAFF.

The genes are TRBV27 and TRBJ1-6; the match to TRBD1 covers 9 bases. CDR3 length: 14 amino acids. Germline lookup yields CDR1 MNHEY and CDR2 SMNVEV (reference sequence). V lost 3 bases to trimming and J lost 9 bases; unmatched junction nucleotides: 3. CDR3 nucleotide sequence: TGTGCCAGCAGTTTTCCGGGACAGGGTTCACCCCTCCACTTT. Amino acids: CASSFPGQGSPLHF.

This chain links TRBV15 with TRBJ2-6; D might be TRBD2 (5 bases). V lost 0 bases and J 0 bases, leaving 18 bases between the germline ends. Germline V CDR1 and CDR2: LNHNV, YYDKDF (reference sequence). This CDR3 is 20 amino acids long. The CDR3 sequence is CATSREIPGVIVSGANVLTF. The CDR3 DNA follows: TGTGCCACCAGCAGAGAGATACCCGGGGTGATCGTCTCTGGGGCCAACGTCCTGACTTTC.

V gene TRBV9 combines with J gene TRBJ2-1; D gene uncertain. The CDR3 consists of 15 residues. Germline V lookup: CDR1 SGDLS, CDR2 YYNGEE. The V end was cut by 3 bases, the J end by 5 bases, with 15 bases between. The CDR3 DNA reads as TGTGCCAGCAGCGCAGGTCTTGCTGGTAACAATGAGCAGTTCTTC. It codes for CASSAGLAGNNEQFF. Combining the CDR3 with reference TRBV9 and TRBJ2-1 gives the whole variable domain DSGVTQTPKHLITATGQRVTLRCSPRSGDLSVYWYQQSLDQGLQFLIQYYNGEERAKGNILERFSAQQFPDLHSELNLSSLELGDSALYFCASSAGLAGNNEQFFGPGTRLTVL.

This chain joins TRBV1 and TRBJ2-1; TRBD2 is the table's D call and was not checked against the DNA. TRBV1 is a recognized pseudogene. The CDR3 has 13 residues. The CDR3 sequence: CTSSRLSPHEQFF. In nucleotides, the CDR3 is TGCACCAGCAGCCGACTAAGTCCCCATGAGCAGTTCTTC.

This chain joins TRBV7-2 and TRBJ1-2, with 7 positions matching TRBD1. CDR1 is SGHTA and CDR2 is FQGNSA in the germline V gene. Unmatched junction bases numbered 10, after V lost 1 base and J lost 8 bases. This CDR3 region has 15 residues. CDR3 DNA: TGTGCCAGCAGCTTAGAACCCCGACAGGGTGGGGGCTACACCTTC. Its protein product is CASSLEPRQGGGYTF. The complete variable domain, with remaining parts taken from reference TRBV7-2 and TRBJ1-2, reads GAGVSQSPSNKVTEKGKDVELRCDPISGHTALYWYRQSLGQGLEFLIYFQGNSAPDKSGLPSDRFSAERTGGSVSTLTIQRTQQEDSAVYLCASSLEPRQGGGYTFGSGTRLTVV.

A note on this clone: This CDR3 is also generated by other DNA sequences in the sample. V is TRBV5-1 and J is TRBJ1-1, with D possibly TRBD1 on 6 matching bases. Germline CDR1 and CDR2: SGHRS and YFSETQ. The V end was cut by 4 bases, the J end by 0 bases, with 10 bases between. The CDR3 runs to 14 residues. Here the CDR3 reads CASSLQGMNTEAFF. CDR3 bases: TGCGCCAGCAGCCTACAGGGTATGAACACTGAAGCTTTCTTT.

This rearrangement joins TRBV7-2 to TRBJ2-2; 9 bases are a match to TRBD2. This CDR3 has 16 amino acids. Germline V gene sequence: CDR1 SGHTA, CDR2 FQGNSA. The J segment lost 3 bases and the V segment lost 4 bases, leaving 6 bases of the junction unmatched. The CDR3 is CASSSRGGAYTGELFF. The CDR3 DNA follows: TGTGCCAGCAGCTCCCGCGGGGGGGCGTACACCGGGGAGCTGTTTTTT.

The rearrangement joins TRBV7-7 to TRBJ2-2; 7 positions match TRBD1. V gave up 0 bases and J gave up 0 bases; unmatched junction bases: 1. The germline V gene has CDR1 SSHAT and CDR2 FNYEAQ (reference sequence). The length of the CDR3 is 16 residues. CDR3 residues: CASSLAQGANTGELFF. Here the CDR3 DNA reads TGTGCCAGCAGCTTAGCGCAGGGGGCGAACACCGGGGAGCTGTTTTTT. Full variable domain (missing parts from reference TRBV7-7 and TRBJ2-2): GAGVSQSPRYKVTKRGQDVTLRCDPISSHATLYWYQQALGQGPEFLTYFNYEAQPDKSGLPSDRFSAERPEGSISTLTIQRTEQRDSAMYRCASSLAQGANTGELFFGEGSRLTVL.

The chain joins TRBV7-3 to TRBJ2-1; 8 bases are shared with TRBD2. V lost 5 bases, J lost 2 bases, and 5 bases stayed unmatched. Germline lookup yields CDR1 SGHTA and CDR2 FQGTGA. The CDR3 extends over 15 amino acids. CDR3 protein: CASSPGGVAYNEQFF. In nucleotides, the CDR3 is TGTGCCAGCAGCCCGGGGGGGGTAGCCTACAATGAGCAGTTCTTC.

The chain has TRBV7-9 and TRBJ2-3, with TRBD2 matching 8 bases. Germline trimming cut 11 bases from V and 0 bases from J; bases unmatched to any gene: 7. The CDR3 loop spans 14 amino acids. Germline CDR1 SEHNR, CDR2 FQNEAQ (reference sequence). This CDR3 reads CAGVGGVSTDTQYF. As DNA, the CDR3 is TGTGCCGGCGTCGGGGGGGTCAGCACAGATACGCAGTATTTT.

CDR3 sequence (DNA): TGTGCCAGCTCTAAGGGGACAGGGGATTTGAACACTGAAGCTTTCTTT. Translating gives CASSKGTGDLNTEAFF. The chain combines TRBV19 with TRBJ1-1; 10 bases match TRBD1. The junction had 10 bases not matched to a gene; V was cut back by 9 bases and J by 0 bases. The CDR3 is 16 amino acids. Germline assignment: CDR1 LNHDA and CDR2 SQIVND (reference sequence).

The chain has TRBV23-1 and TRBJ2-2, with a tentative D call TRBD1 (6 bases). TRBV23-1 is an ORF, with its function uncertain. The CDR3 sequence is 20 residues long. The ends were cut back, 0 bases at V and 4 bases at J, with 24 bases in the middle. The CDR3 nucleotides are TGCGCCAGCAGTCAATCGGTGTACAGGGCCCCTCCTGAGGGCACCGGGGAGCTGTTTTTT. Protein: CASSQSVYRAPPEGTGELFF.

This rearrangement joins TRBV7-2 to TRBJ2-7; TRBD1 matches 11 bases. Germline assignment: CDR1 SGHTA and CDR2 FQGNSA. The J segment lost 7 bases and the V segment lost 6 bases, leaving 5 bases of the junction unmatched. This CDR3 is 13 amino acids long. This CDR3 is CASSRGDRGEQYF. CDR3 nucleotides: TGTGCCAGCAGTAGGGGGGACAGGGGGGAGCAGTACTTC. The variable domain in full, with the rest retrieved from reference TRBV7-2 and TRBJ2-7, is GAGVSQSPSNKVTEKGKDVELRCDPISGHTALYWYRQSLGQGLEFLIYFQGNSAPDKSGLPSDRFSAERTGGSVSTLTIQRTQQEDSAVYLCASSRGDRGEQYFGPGTRLTVT.

This chain links TRBV5-1 with TRBJ2-5, with D possibly matching TRBD2 (6 bases). The J call may be incorrect, as the DNA end agrees better with TRBJ2-7. This CDR3 comprises 14 residues. The germline CDR1 and CDR2 sequences are SGHRS and YFSETQ. Here the CDR3 DNA reads TGCGCCAGCAGCTTAGGAGGGGCCGGGCTCGAGCAGTACTTC. It encodes CASSLGGAGLEQYF.

The chain combines TRBV9 with TRBJ2-1, with 10 bases that match TRBD2. The germline V gene encodes CDR1 SGDLS and CDR2 YYNGEE. The CDR3 is made up of 17 amino acids. After removal of 0 bases from V and 6 bases from J, the junction contained 9 bases not matched to a gene. CDR3 protein: CASSVAPLAGGFNEQFF. CDR3 DNA: TGTGCCAGCAGCGTAGCCCCTTTAGCGGGGGGTTTCAATGAGCAGTTCTTC. The variable domain in full, with the rest retrieved from reference TRBV9 and TRBJ2-1, is DSGVTQTPKHLITATGQRVTLRCSPRSGDLSVYWYQQSLDQGLQFLIQYYNGEERAKGNILERFSAQQFPDLHSELNLSSLELGDSALYFCASSVAPLAGGFNEQFFGPGTRLTVL.